This TCR beta chain was recovered during a study of blood T cell repertoires in COVID-19. This clone showed up just once. The CDR3 has 12 residues. Germline V gives CDR1 SQVTM, CDR2 ANQGSEA. V lost 5 bases to trimming and J lost 7 bases, with 15 bases between them. Produced via immunoSEQ multiplex PCR; TCRdb's table is partial and in-frame only. The sample has hundreds of thousands of clones; roughly four fifths are singletons. The source material was PBMCs or T cells enriched from blood (not recorded which). The chain links TRBV29-1 to TRBJ2-7; D might be TRBD1 (6 bases). The receptor was derived from a man between 35 and 55 years old who had been exposed to COVID-19. The DNA for the CDR3 is TGCAGCGTTTTGACAGGACTTAGGGAGCAGTACTTC. Translating it yields CSVLTGLREQYF.